Listed here are 5 T cell receptor beta chains from one sample, sequenced in a study of T cell responses to AZD1222 COVID-19 vaccine. Data came from immunoSEQ multiplex PCR; TCRdb stores just in-frame clones and leaves some out. The repertoire has 120,000 to 150,000 clones, about 93% of them found once; the top ten carry less than 3.5%. The sequenced sample was peripheral blood, obtained on day 0 of MenACWY control vaccination. Source of these receptors: an adult in good health.

This chain connects TRBV3-1 (or the pseudogene TRBV3-2) to TRBJ2-2; D not certain. V was cut by 3 bases and J by 4 bases, with 0 bases left in between. The germline V gene encodes CDR1 LGHDT and CDR2 YNNKEL (reference sequence). The CDR3 spans 11 residues. The CDR3 coding sequence is TGTGCCAGCAGCCACACCGGGGAGCTGTTTTTT. Its translation: CASSHTGELFF.

The rearrangement links TRBV7-2 to TRBJ2-1, with D perhaps TRBD1 (6 bases). The CDR3 extends over 12 amino acids. Trimming removed 5 bases from V and 9 bases from J, with 11 bases in between. Per the germline V gene, CDR1 is SGHTA and CDR2 is FQGNSA. CDR3 region: CASSLPGVEQFF. CDR3 DNA: TGTGCCAGCAGCCTTCCAGGGGTTGAGCAGTTCTTC.

V is TRBV6-5 and J is TRBJ1-5, with a weak D call TRBD1 (6 bases). With 6 bases removed from V and 8 bases from J, the gap between germline ends came to 11 bases. Germline values: CDR1 MNHEY, CDR2 SVGAGI. The CDR3 length is 12 residues. This CDR3 is CASSTQGKPQHF. The CDR3 bases are TGTGCCAGCAGCACCCAGGGGAAGCCCCAGCATTTT.

The DNA for the CDR3 is TGCGCCAGCGAAGAGGTGAACACTGAAGCTTTCTTT. This codes for CASEEVNTEAFF. The gene calls are TRBV5-1 and TRBJ1-1, with D hard to call. The CDR3 runs 12 residues. V was clipped by 7 bases and J by 0 bases, with 7 bases between them. Germline V gene lookup returns CDR1 SGHRS and CDR2 YFSETQ.

This chain links TRBV10-3 with TRBJ1-6; 10 bases agree with TRBD1. Looked up from germline, CDR1 is ENHRY and CDR2 is SYGVKD. The CDR3 runs to 15 residues. Trimming cost V 9 bases and J 9 bases; bases outside gene matches: 11. The CDR3 sequence: CAIRDRGRGSSPLHF. Written as DNA, the CDR3 is TGTGCCATACGAGACAGGGGGCGAGGAAGTTCACCCCTCCACTTT.